A selection of T cell receptor beta chains follows, all from one sample in a study of T cells in Graves' hyperthyroidism and ophthalmopathy. Each CDR3 protein is one row after TCRdb ran MiXCR on the multiplex PCR reads. The table has some 690,000 distinct CDR3 sequences, 15% to 20% seen once. Sequencing input: blood. Every receptor here comes from a man aged 50 to 59 with Graves' hyperthyroidism. Both conserved end residues are part of each CDR3. A D gene is named only where the DNA matches it firmly. Size is omitted from some rows. Given values are once, few, many or a class for expanded clones.

>TRBJ1-2|many|TRBV6-1|-
TGTGCCAGCAGTTGGGCGGGTTCTAACTATGGCTACACCTTC
CASSWAGSNYGYTF
>TRBJ2-3|-|TRBV28|-
TGTGCCAGCAGTTTGTTCGGACTTTCCCCTAGCACAGATACGCAGTATTTT
CASSLFGLSPSTDTQYF
>TRBJ2-3|few|TRBV6-5|-
TGTGCCAGCAGTTATAGCGGATATACGCAGTATTTT
CASSYSGYTQYF
>TRBJ2-5|-|TRBV19|TRBD2
TGTGCCAGTCGGGGGATAGCGGGAGAGATCCAAGAGACCCAGTACTTC
CASRGIAGEIQETQYF
>TRBJ2-1|many|TRBV30|TRBD2
TGTGCCTGGACGTCGGGTAGCGGGAACTACAATGAGCAGTTCTTC
CAWTSGSGNYNEQFF
>TRBJ2-4|-|TRBV11-2|-
TGTGCCAGCAGATCTCGGACGGGAGCCAAAAACATTCAGTACTTC
CASRSRTGAKNIQYF
>TRBJ1-2|many|TRBV28|-
TGTGCCAGCACCCCCTTACAATTAGGCTATGGCTACACCTTC
CASTPLQLGYGYTF
>TRBJ2-5|many|TRBV28|-
TGTGCCAGCAGTTTCAGGGGGGTTCAAGAGACCCAGTACTTC
CASSFRGVQETQYF
>TRBJ1-1|many|TRBV7-2|TRBD1
TGTGCCAGCAGCTTAGTGGGGACAGCCAACACTGAAGCTTTCTTT
CASSLVGTANTEAFF
>TRBJ2-3|many|TRBV11-1|-
TGTGCCAGCAGCTTAGGGGGTAGCGGAAGCACAGATACGCAGTATTTT
CASSLGGSGSTDTQYF
>TRBJ2-1|many|TRBV7-3|-
TGTGCCAGCAGCTTAACTTCGCGAACCTACAATGAGCAGTTCTTC
CASSLTSRTYNEQFF
>TRBJ2-3|few|TRBV28|TRBD1
TGTGCCAGCAGTCAATCGGACAGGCTCGGCACAGATACGCAGTATTTT
CASSQSDRLGTDTQYF
>TRBJ2-7|many|TRBV12-3/TRBV12-4|TRBD1
TGTGCCAGCAGTTTAGTGGGGACAGGCGCCTACGAGCAGTACTTC
CASSLVGTGAYEQYF
>TRBJ1-5|many|TRBV6-1|-
TGTGCCAGCACCCCCCGGAGGGAAAAGCCCCAGCATTTT
CASTPRREKPQHF
>TRBJ2-3|few|TRBV20-1|-
TGCAGTGCTAGAAGAGGGAGGCAAGATACGCAGTATTTT
CSARRGRQDTQYF
>TRBJ2-5|-|TRBV27|-
TGTGCCAGCAGTTTAGTTTTCGGGGAGACCCAGTACTTC
CASSLVFGETQYF